This passage covers 19 T cell receptor beta chains from one sample sequenced in a study of CD8 T cells in Susac syndrome. The RNA, about 0.45 to 1 ug, was put through reverse transcription using random hexamers. In TCRdb, the immunoSEQ multiplex PCR reads were re-called with MiXCR into one record per CDR3 protein. This table holds around 140,000 distinct CDR3 sequences, approximately 95% found once. The specimen sequenced was CD4+ T cells from PBMCs. The receptors here all came from a human donor with Susac syndrome.

The J gene is TRBJ2-2, the V gene TRBV14, with D unresolved. The germline V and J ends were trimmed by 2 bases and 7 bases, with 11 bases remaining between them. The CDR3 covers 14 residues. Germline V gene lookup returns CDR1 SGHDN and CDR2 FVKESK. The CDR3 loop reads CASSQLPVGGELFF. In nucleotides, the CDR3 is TGTGCCAGCAGCCAATTACCGGTCGGCGGGGAGCTGTTTTTT. Full variable domain (remainder filled in from reference TRBV14 and TRBJ2-2): EAGVTQFPSHSVIEKGQTVTLRCDPISGHDNLYWYRRVMGKEIKFLLHFVKESKQDESGMPNNRFLAERTGGTYSTLKVQPAELEDSGVYFCASSQLPVGGELFFGEGSRLTVL.

J is TRBJ1-5 and V is TRBV15, with D unresolved. CDR3 length equals 15 residues. Trimming removed 0 bases from V and 6 bases from J, with 12 bases in between. Germline CDR1 and CDR2: LNHNV and YYDKDF (reference sequence). For the CDR3, the DNA is TGTGCCACCAGCAGAGATACCTCCCGGAGTCAGCCCCAGCATTTT. It codes for CATSRDTSRSQPQHF.

The V and J genes are TRBV20-1 and TRBJ2-3, with D possibly matching TRBD2 (6 bases). The CDR3 spans 13 residues. Trimming removed 3 bases from V and 5 bases from J, with 12 bases in between. Per germline, CDR1 DFQATT and CDR2 SNEGSKA (reference sequence). The CDR3 here is CSARGLSGDTQYF. The CDR3 DNA reads TGCAGTGCTAGGGGACTTTCTGGAGATACGCAGTATTTT.

The CDR3 here is CASSSKRGVEAFF. The DNA for the CDR3 is TGTGCCAGCAGCTCTAAAAGGGGGGTTGAAGCTTTCTTT. This chain uses TRBV7-2 with TRBJ1-1, with D tentatively TRBD1 (6 bases). Trimming took off 4 bases at V and 7 bases at J, with 13 bases between the two ends. Germline V lookup: CDR1 SGHTA, CDR2 FQGNSA. The CDR3 extends over 13 amino acids. The full variable domain, completed using reference TRBV7-2 and TRBJ1-1, is GAGVSQSPSNKVTEKGKDVELRCDPISGHTALYWYRQSLGQGLEFLIYFQGNSAPDKSGLPSDRFSAERTGGSVSTLTIQRTQQEDSAVYLCASSSKRGVEAFFGQGTRLTVV.

This sequence joins TRBV19 and TRBJ2-5; a possible D gene is TRBD1 (5 bases). Trimming shortened V by 5 bases and J by 7 bases, and 14 bases separated the two germline ends. There are 13 residues in the CDR3. Germline V gene lookup returns CDR1 LNHDA and CDR2 SQIVND (reference sequence). Here the CDR3 DNA reads TGTGCCAGTAGTCCAAGGGGTAAAAGGACCCAGTACTTC. This codes for CASSPRGKRTQYF.

The rearrangement joins TRBV11-2 to TRBJ2-2; D is uncertain. Per germline, CDR1 SGHAT and CDR2 FQNNGV. The CDR3 covers 14 residues. V lost 7 bases, J lost 7 bases, and 16 bases lay in between. CDR3 nucleotide sequence: TGTGCCAGCACCTCGGCCCTACGGATCGGGGAGCTGTTTTTT. Protein: CASTSALRIGELFF.

The rearrangement links TRBV7-3 to TRBJ2-2, with 7 bases lining up with TRBD2. Germline V gives CDR1 SGHTA, CDR2 FQGTGA. Trimming at V came to 2 bases and at J to 6 bases, leaving 0 bases not matched to a gene. The CDR3 covers 13 residues. The DNA of the CDR3 is TGTGCCAGCAGCTTAGGGGGGGCCGGGGAGCTGTTTTTT. As protein: CASSLGGAGELFF.

The chain links TRBV20-1 to TRBJ1-1, with a weak D call TRBD1 (5 bases). Trimming took 5 bases from V and 4 from J, leaving 14 bases between them. The CDR3 loop spans 13 amino acids. Germline lookup yields CDR1 DFQATT and CDR2 SNEGSKA (reference sequence). CDR3 protein: CSAPGPAGTEAFF. The DNA for the CDR3 is TGCAGTGCTCCGGGGCCTGCGGGCACTGAAGCTTTCTTT.

The chain recombines TRBV9 with TRBJ1-6; D not resolved. CDR3 length: 15 residues. Germline assignment: CDR1 SGDLS and CDR2 YYNGEE. The V and J ends lost 5 bases and 7 bases respectively, with 16 bases between them. CDR3 in DNA: TGTGCCAGCAGTGAATCGACGGCCCGGAATTCACCCCTCCACTTT. Protein product: CASSESTARNSPLHF.

The rearrangement uses TRBV7-9 and TRBJ1-5; the match to TRBD1 covers 7 bases. CDR3 size: 15 residues. V shed 2 bases and J 2 bases; nucleotides not matched to a gene: 3. The germline V gene has CDR1 SEHNR and CDR2 FQNEAQ (reference sequence). The CDR3 DNA follows: TGTGCCAGCAGCTTACAAGGGGGCGGCAATCAGCCCCAGCATTTT. It codes for CASSLQGGGNQPQHF.

V gene TRBV7-8 combines with J gene TRBJ2-5, with 10 positions matching TRBD2. CDR3 length equals 16 residues. Trimming cost V 1 base and J 3 bases; bases outside gene matches: 5. From germline, CDR1 is SGHVS and CDR2 FQNEAQ. CDR3 nucleotide sequence: TGTGCCAGCAGCTTAGTATTAAGCGGGAGGGAAGAGACCCAGTACTTC. This gives the protein CASSLVLSGREETQYF.

The J gene is TRBJ1-1, the V gene TRBV29-1, with D perhaps TRBD1 (5 bases). The CDR3 is 11 amino acids. From germline, CDR1 is SQVTM and CDR2 ANQGSEA. The DNA of the CDR3 is TGCGGCGGGGGAGAGAACACTGAAGCTTTCTTT. Amino acid sequence: CGGGENTEAFF.

This chain connects TRBV9 to TRBJ2-2, with 11 positions matching TRBD1. V lost 3 bases and J lost 6; bases outside the gene matches: 4. CDR3 length: 15 amino acids. Germline lookup yields CDR1 SGDLS and CDR2 YYNGEE. For the CDR3, the DNA is TGTGCCAGCAGCGCGCGGGACAGGGGGGCCGGGGAGCTGTTTTTT. This sequence encodes CASSARDRGAGELFF.

This chain uses TRBV15 with TRBJ1-2; maybe TRBD1 (5 bases). Between the trimmed V and J ends, which lost 5 bases and 5 bases, there was a span of 15 bases. CDR1 is LNHNV, CDR2 YYDKDF, per germline (reference sequence). The CDR3 totals 14 residues. CDR3 region: CATSPAGGGYGYTF. The CDR3, as DNA: TGTGCCACCAGCCCCGCCGGGGGGGGGTATGGCTACACCTTC.

The chain recombines TRBV30 with TRBJ1-2; no reliable D call. The V and J ends lost 0 bases and 3 bases respectively, with 2 bases between them. The CDR3 length is 11 residues. Germline assignment: CDR1 GTSNPN and CDR2 SVGIG (reference sequence). CDR3 in DNA: TGTGCCTGGAGTGTATACTATGGCTACACCTTC. Translated, it gives CAWSVYYGYTF.

This clonotype showed up just once. V is TRBV7-6 and J is TRBJ2-1; D is uncertain. With 3 bases removed from V and 7 bases from J, the gap between germline ends came to 10 bases. There are 13 residues in the CDR3. In germline, CDR1 is SGHVS, CDR2 FNYEAQ. CDR3 region: CASSFGVRNEQFF. Here the CDR3 DNA reads TGTGCCAGCAGCTTTGGAGTTAGGAATGAGCAGTTCTTC.

This clonotype was picked up one time. The chain is built from TRBV27 and TRBJ2-7, with no clear D. V lost 6 bases to trimming and J lost 0 bases, with 15 bases between them. The CDR3 extends over 15 amino acids. CDR1 and CDR2 (germline): MNHEY, SMNVEV (reference sequence). CDR3 amino acids: CASRALSGFSYEQYF. CDR3 nucleotide sequence: TGTGCCAGCAGGGCCTTATCCGGGTTCTCCTACGAGCAGTACTTC.

The count of this clonotype is one. The chain uses TRBV28 and TRBJ2-5; D is undetermined. Germline CDR1 and CDR2: MDHEN and SYDVKM. Trimming left V 5 bases short and J 5 bases short, with 15 bases between. The CDR3 length is 14 residues. CDR3 loop: CASSPDAMLETQYF. CDR3 in DNA: TGTGCCAGCAGTCCCGATGCGATGCTGGAGACCCAGTACTTC.

The rearrangement joins TRBV5-1 to TRBJ2-1; D is perhaps TRBD2 (6 bases). Trimming pared 3 bases from V and 10 bases from J, leaving 14 bases between. CDR1 is SGHRS, CDR2 YFSETQ, per germline. CDR3 length equals 13 residues. DNA of the CDR3: TGCGCCAGCAGCTCGTTTAGTGGACTAGAGCAGTTCTTC. Protein sequence: CASSSFSGLEQFF.